This T cell receptor beta chain came from a study of shared clonotypes between healthy human individuals. Turning to the study itself: Donors had three CD4 naive, three CD4 memory, two CD8 naive and one CD8 memory plate apiece.

Naivety among CD8 cells was defined by CD45RO negativity and positive CCR7 selection, thereby excluding terminally differentiated effector memory CD45RA+ cells. For this clone: Its antigen is as yet unknown.

Deep was the level used in running the assay. This table comes from immunoSEQ multiplex PCR, and its TCRdb copy is limited to in-frame clones, with some not included. The table shows 1.5 million to 2.5 million clones, with approximately 94% occurring only once. General observations from the study: Generally, estimated richness proved larger in naive subsets than it did in memory subsets. Rarefaction revealed incomplete sorted-subset sequencing despite large depth.

The germline V gene has CDR1 MNHEY and CDR2 SVGAGI. The CDR3 sequence is 13 residues long. The V and J ends lost 2 bases and 5 bases respectively, with 7 bases between them. The sample was naive CD8+ T cells sorted from blood. J is TRBJ2-1 and V is TRBV6-5; D is unresolved. This sequence originates from a man aged 18 to 30 in good health. Written as DNA, the CDR3 is TGTGCCAGCAGTTACAACTCGAACAATGAGCAGTTCTTC. Translating it yields CASSYNSNNEQFF.